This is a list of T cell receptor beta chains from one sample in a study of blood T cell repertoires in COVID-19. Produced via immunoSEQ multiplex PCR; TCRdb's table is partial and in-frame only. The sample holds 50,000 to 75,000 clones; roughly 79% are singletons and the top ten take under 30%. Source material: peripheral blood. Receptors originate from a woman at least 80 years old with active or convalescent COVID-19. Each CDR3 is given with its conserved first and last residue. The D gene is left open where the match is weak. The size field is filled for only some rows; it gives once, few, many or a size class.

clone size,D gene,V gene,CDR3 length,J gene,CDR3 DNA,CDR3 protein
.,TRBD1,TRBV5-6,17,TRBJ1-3,TGTGCCAGCAGCTTGTACGGGACAGGGTATTCTGGAAACACCATATATTTT,CASSLYGTGYSGNTIYF
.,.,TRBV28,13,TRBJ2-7,TGTGCCAGCCTATCGCCCGCGACCTACGAGCAGTACTTC,CASLSPATYEQYF
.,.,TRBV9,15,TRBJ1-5,TGTGCCAGCAGCGTAAAAGACAGACAGAATCAGCCCCAGCATTTT,CASSVKDRQNQPQHF
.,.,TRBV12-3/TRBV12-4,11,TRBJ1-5,TGTGCCAGCAGTTCCGGGGAGCCCCAGCATTTT,CASSSGEPQHF
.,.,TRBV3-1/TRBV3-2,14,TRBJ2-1,TGTGCCAGCAGCTACGCGAGCTCCTACAATGAGCAGTTCTTC,CASSYASSYNEQFF
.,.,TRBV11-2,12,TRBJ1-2,TGTGCCAGCAGCTTAGGAGCGTATGGCTACACCTTC,CASSLGAYGYTF
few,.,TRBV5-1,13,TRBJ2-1,TGCGCCAGCAGCTCCAGGAATGACAATGAGCAGTTCTTC,CASSSRNDNEQFF
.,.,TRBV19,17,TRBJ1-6,TGTGCCAGTCCACCACCCGGGGATAACTCCTATAATTCACCCCTCCACTTT,CASPPPGDNSYNSPLHF
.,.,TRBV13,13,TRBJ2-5,TGTGCCAGCAGCTCGGACAGACAAGAGACCCAGTACTTC,CASSSDRQETQYF
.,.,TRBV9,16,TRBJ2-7,TGTGCCAGCAGCGTAGGCATCATGGGACAATCCTACGAGCAGTACTTC,CASSVGIMGQSYEQYF
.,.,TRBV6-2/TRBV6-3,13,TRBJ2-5,TGTGCCAGCAGCAACCCTAGCGTTGAGACCCAGTACTTC,CASSNPSVETQYF
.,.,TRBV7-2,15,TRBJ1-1,TGTGCCAGCAGCTTAGGGGCCAGGGAGAACACTGAAGCTTTCTTT,CASSLGARENTEAFF
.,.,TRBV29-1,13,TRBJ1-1,TGCAGCGGGGCAGGACTGACGAACACTGAAGCTTTCTTT,CSGAGLTNTEAFF
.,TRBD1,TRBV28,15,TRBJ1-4,TGTGCCAGCAGTTTATTGGGACAGGGAGGGGAAAAACTGTTTTTT,CASSLLGQGGEKLFF
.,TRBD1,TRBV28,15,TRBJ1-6,TGTGCCAGCAGTTTCGCGGACAGGGTTAATTCACCCCTCCACTTT,CASSFADRVNSPLHF
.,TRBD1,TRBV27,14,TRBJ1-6,TGTGCCAGCAGCGGCCGGGACAGGGCTTCACCCCTCCACTTT,CASSGRDRASPLHF
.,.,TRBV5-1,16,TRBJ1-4,TGCGCCAGCAGCTTGGAGGGGCTAGTGTCTAATGAAAAACTGTTTTTT,CASSLEGLVSNEKLFF
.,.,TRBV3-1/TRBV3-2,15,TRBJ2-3,TGTGCCAGCAGCCAAGGGGGCACCGGCACAGATACGCAGTATTTT,CASSQGGTGTDTQYF
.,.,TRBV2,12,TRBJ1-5,TGTGCCAGCAGCTATAGCAATCAGCCCCAGCATTTT,CASSYSNQPQHF
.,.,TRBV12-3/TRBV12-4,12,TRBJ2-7,TGTGCCAGCAGTTTCCAGGGGTTCGAGCAGTACTTC,CASSFQGFEQYF
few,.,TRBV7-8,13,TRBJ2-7,TGTGCCAGCAGCCCCCGGGTGAGCTACGAGCAGTACTTC,CASSPRVSYEQYF
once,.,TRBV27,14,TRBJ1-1,TGTGCCAGCAGGGGGAGCGGGTTCTACACTGAAGCTTTCTTT,CASRGSGFYTEAFF